Following are 21 T cell receptor beta chains from one sample sequenced in a study of early T cells in non-severe SARS-CoV-2 infection (dated by TCRdb to the early 2020s). The library was prepared using 5' RACE. Sequenced using a NextSeq 500. Starting from the raw public reads, TCRdb applied fastp trimming at Q25, assembled clones with MiXCR and retained in-frame beta chains. Identical CDR3 proteins give one entry, which carries the most common genes and DNA. This sample comprises some 57,000 distinct CDR3 sequences, 5.6% of them detected only once. 6.8% of the sample comes from the top ten. Sequencing used whole blood. The receptors come from an adult who was a healthcare worker with PCR-confirmed SARS-CoV-2 infection or an uninfected control (not recorded which).

The chain uses TRBV20-1 and TRBJ1-2; D is ambiguous. Trimming removed 6 bases from V and 4 bases from J, with 12 bases in between. The CDR3 has 12 residues. Germline loops: CDR1 DFQATT, CDR2 SNEGSKA (reference sequence). The CDR3 DNA follows: TGCAGTGCAGGACCGGATCCCTATGGCTACACCTTC. It translates to CSAGPDPYGYTF.

This clonotype was recorded many times. The chain joins TRBV7-2 to TRBJ1-6, with TRBD1 matching 11 bases. The germline V gene encodes CDR1 SGHTA and CDR2 FQGNSA. CDR3 length equals 15 residues. After removal of 6 bases from V and 13 bases from J, the junction contained 11 bases not matched to a gene. CDR3 residues: CASRPGTGGGSPLHF. The DNA for the CDR3 is TGTGCCAGCAGGCCCGGGACAGGGGGTGGTAGTCCCCTCCACTTT.

This clonotype was seen ten or more times. The J gene is TRBJ1-3, the V gene TRBV7-9, with D unclear. This CDR3 region has 16 residues. The germline gives CDR1 SEHNR, CDR2 FQNEAQ (reference sequence). V was trimmed by 7 bases and J by 0 bases, leaving 16 bases between them. In nucleotides, the CDR3 is TGTGCCAGCACCCTGACCGCATCATCCTCTGGAAACACCATATATTTT. Translation gives CASTLTASSSGNTIYF.

In its sample, this clonotype was seen a few times. This chain connects TRBV13 to TRBJ2-1, with D perhaps TRBD1 or TRBD2 (5 bases each). CDR1 PRHDT and CDR2 FYEKMQ come from the germline V gene (reference sequence). The CDR3 runs to 12 residues. V was clipped by 6 bases and J by 12 bases, with 15 bases between them. The CDR3 here is CASSFNPGRQFF. Here the CDR3 DNA reads TGTGCCAGCAGTTTCAACCCGGGACGGCAGTTCTTC.

There are many counts of this clonotype. The V gene is TRBV5-1, the J gene TRBJ1-1, with D possibly being TRBD1 (5 bases). Trimming took off 0 bases at V and 2 bases at J, with 11 bases between the two ends. Germline-derived CDR1 and CDR2 are SGHRS and YFSETQ. The CDR3 runs 15 residues. In DNA, the CDR3 is TGCGCCAGCAGCTTGGATCCCGGGACCAACACTGAAGCTTTCTTT. Residues: CASSLDPGTNTEAFF.

V gene TRBV5-1 combines with J gene TRBJ2-7, with 7 bases that match TRBD2. Germline values: CDR1 SGHRS, CDR2 YFSETQ. The ends lost 3 bases at V and 0 bases at J; junction bases unmatched: 3. The CDR3 spans 14 residues. The CDR3 is CASSWEGLSYEQYF. The DNA of the CDR3 is TGCGCCAGCAGCTGGGAGGGACTCTCCTACGAGCAGTACTTC.

In this sample, this clonotype turned up many times. The genes are TRBV30 and TRBJ1-2; D gene ambiguous. Deletions cut 5 bases from V and 0 bases from J, with 7 bases between. The CDR3 is made up of 12 amino acids. CDR1 GTSNPN and CDR2 SVGIG come from the germline V gene (reference sequence). The CDR3 nucleotides read TGTGCCTGGGCCGCTGCTAACTATGGCTACACCTTC. This encodes CAWAAANYGYTF.

This clonotype was counted ten times or more. The rearrangement uses TRBV11-2 and TRBJ2-7; no firm D call. CDR1 is SGHAT, CDR2 FQNNGV, per germline. The CDR3 covers 12 residues. Deletions cut 2 bases from V and 5 bases from J, with 7 bases between. The CDR3 loop is CASSLISNEQYF. The CDR3 DNA reads TGTGCCAGCAGCTTAATCAGTAACGAGCAGTACTTC.

The chain recombines TRBV5-4 with TRBJ2-5; weak D call: TRBD1 (6 bases). The V and J ends lost 6 bases and 5 bases respectively, with 20 bases between them. From germline, CDR1 is SGHNT and CDR2 YYREEE (reference sequence). The CDR3 runs 15 residues. The CDR3 sequence: CASTPDSRGLETQYF. CDR3 bases: TGTGCCAGCACCCCGGACAGCCGGGGCCTCGAGACCCAGTACTTC.

Concerning this clonotype: A much larger clone sits a single nucleotide away, making a read error possible. The chain is built from TRBV7-7 and TRBJ2-5; TRBD2 matches 10 bases. This CDR3 spans 14 amino acids. Germline CDR1 reads SSHAT; CDR2 reads FNYEAQ (reference sequence). CDR3 in DNA: TGTGCTAGCAGCCTATCGTTAGCGGGGGGGACCCAGTACTTC. Protein: CASSLSLAGGTQYF.

This clonotype was detected ten times or more. The chain recombines TRBV27 with TRBJ2-3; TRBD2 is a possible D gene (6 bases). The CDR3 totals 17 residues. Germline CDR1 reads MNHEY; CDR2 reads SMNVEV (reference sequence). Trimming shortened V by 4 bases and J by 6 bases, and 23 bases separated the two germline ends. Written as DNA, the CDR3 is TGTGCCAGCAGTTCGATAGGCGGGACCATCCGGAGGGATACGCAGTATTTT. It yields the protein CASSSIGGTIRRDTQYF.

In its sample, this clonotype was seen a few times. V gene TRBV12-5 combines with J gene TRBJ1-5, with 7 bases matching TRBD1. The V gene's germline CDR1 is LGHNT and CDR2 FRNRAP. The CDR3 covers 14 residues. V lost 8 bases and J lost 1; bases outside the gene matches: 5. CDR3 residues: CASQGTASNQPQHF. CDR3 sequence (DNA): TGTGCTAGTCAGGGGACAGCGAGCAATCAGCCCCAGCATTTT.

This clonotype was observed at least ten times. The chain employs TRBV5-4 and TRBJ2-4; unclear D gene. CDR3 length: 12 residues. The V gene lost 0 bases and the J gene lost 7 bases, with 5 bases spanning the gap. Germline loops: CDR1 SGHNT, CDR2 YYREEE (reference sequence). The CDR3 nucleotides are TGTGCCAGCAGCTTGGAGTTTAACATTCAGTACTTC. It is translated as CASSLEFNIQYF.

The chain recombines TRBV29-1 with TRBJ2-7; TRBD2 aligns across 7 bases. The V and J ends lost 7 bases and 7 bases, in that order; junction bases with no gene match: 10. CDR3 size: 12 residues. Germline V lookup: CDR1 SQVTM, CDR2 ANQGSEA. The CDR3 DNA follows: TGCAGCGCGACCCGGGGGGTCTGGGAGCAGTACTTC. Translating gives CSATRGVWEQYF.

The genes are TRBV19 and TRBJ2-7; TRBD1 might be the D (5 bases). Per the germline V gene, CDR1 is LNHDA and CDR2 is SQIVND (reference sequence). This CDR3 is 15 amino acids long. Between the trimmed V and J ends, which lost 7 bases and 3 bases, there was a span of 19 bases. CDR3 sequence reads: CASTPPGHSLYEQYF. As DNA, the CDR3 is TGTGCCAGTACCCCACCCGGACACTCCCTCTACGAGCAGTACTTC.

This clonotype was counted many times. This chain connects TRBV11-2 to TRBJ1-2; D possibly corresponds to TRBD1 (6 bases). There are 15 residues in the CDR3. The V gene's germline CDR1 is SGHAT and CDR2 FQNNGV. Trimming removed 0 bases at V and 7 bases at J, with 15 bases between. The CDR3, as DNA: TGTGCCAGCAGCTTAGATCGCAGGGGATGGAGTGGCTACACCTTC. Its protein product is CASSLDRRGWSGYTF.

This clonotype was recorded at least ten times. V gene TRBV12-5 combines with J gene TRBJ2-5; 9 bases align to TRBD1. Germline V gene sequence: CDR1 LGHNT, CDR2 FRNRAP. The V and J ends lost 6 bases and 5 bases, in that order; junction bases with no gene match: 13. The CDR3 has 16 residues. CDR3 in amino acids: CASGPTGTGYFETQYF. CDR3 sequence (DNA): TGTGCTAGTGGGCCGACCGGGACAGGGTATTTCGAGACCCAGTACTTC.

This clonotype was observed a few times. This chain links TRBV28 with TRBJ1-3; D not certain. Between the trimmed V and J ends, which lost 7 bases and 5 bases, there was a span of 9 bases. The CDR3 runs to 12 residues. Germline CDR1 is MDHEN and CDR2 is SYDVKM. Here the CDR3 reads CASTTMRNTIYF. CDR3 nucleotides: TGTGCCAGCACCACTATGAGAAACACCATATATTTT.

The table lists this clonotype with a few counts. This chain uses TRBV2 with TRBJ1-4; D might be TRBD1 (6 bases). V shed 6 bases and J shed 7 bases, with 18 bases lying between them. From germline, CDR1 is SNHLY and CDR2 FYNNEI. The CDR3 has 15 amino acids. CDR3 sequence reads: CASRTLTGQTEKLFF. DNA of the CDR3: TGTGCCAGCAGGACCCTAACAGGGCAGACTGAAAAACTGTTTTTT.

This clonotype was counted many times. The J gene is TRBJ2-1, the V gene TRBV3-1; tentative D call: TRBD2 (5 bases). The CDR3 runs 18 residues. Germline V gene lookup returns CDR1 LGHDT and CDR2 YNNKEL (reference sequence). The ends were cut back, 0 bases at V and 5 bases at J, with 20 bases in the middle. This CDR3 reads CASSQDSLAGVSNNEQFF. CDR3 nucleotide sequence: TGTGCCAGCAGCCAAGATAGCCTAGCTGGCGTTAGCAACAATGAGCAGTTCTTC.

The chain recombines TRBV6-5 with TRBJ2-6; D is unresolved. V lost 6 bases and J 2 bases, leaving 11 bases between the germline ends. The CDR3 is 15 amino acids. The germline CDR1 and CDR2 sequences are MNHEY and SVGAGI. The CDR3 is CASRRSSTGANVLTF. The CDR3 DNA reads as TGTGCCAGCAGGCGATCTAGTACTGGGGCCAACGTCCTGACTTTC.